This T cell receptor (beta chain) was recovered during a study of CD8 T cells in Susac syndrome. Study-wide context: Treatment at blood withdrawal was none, corticosteroids, or intravenous immunoglobulin alone in Susac syndrome patients.

Germline V lookup: CDR1 LNHNV, CDR2 YYDKDF (reference sequence). The CDR3 is 19 amino acids. V was shortened by 0 bases and J by 1 base, with 22 bases between the two germline ends. TEMRA cells were FACS-enriched, while CD8+ and CD4+ T cells were negatively isolated. With random hexamers, reverse transcription was performed on about 0.45 to 1 ug of RNA. MiXCR, run by TCRdb on the immunoSEQ multiplex PCR reads, gives a single entry per CDR3 protein. Altogether 150,000 to 200,000 distinct CDR3 sequences are present, about 91% being singletons, with the ten largest covering around 0.079%. V gene TRBV15 combines with J gene TRBJ2-7; unclear D gene. The source material was CD4+ T cells from PBMCs. The clonotype comes from a human donor with Susac syndrome. CDR3 in DNA: TGTGCCACCAGCAGAGATCGAAAGGGAAATGTAAAAATTTCCTACGAGCAGTACTTC. Translated: CATSRDRKGNVKISYEQYF. Looking up the rest from reference TRBV15 and TRBJ2-7 gives the full variable domain: DAMVIQNPRYQVTQFGKPVTLSCSQTLNHNVMYWYQQKSSQAPKLLFHYYDKDFNNEADTPDNFQSRRPNTSFCFLDIRSPGLGDTAMYLCATSRDRKGNVKISYEQYFGPGTRLTVT.